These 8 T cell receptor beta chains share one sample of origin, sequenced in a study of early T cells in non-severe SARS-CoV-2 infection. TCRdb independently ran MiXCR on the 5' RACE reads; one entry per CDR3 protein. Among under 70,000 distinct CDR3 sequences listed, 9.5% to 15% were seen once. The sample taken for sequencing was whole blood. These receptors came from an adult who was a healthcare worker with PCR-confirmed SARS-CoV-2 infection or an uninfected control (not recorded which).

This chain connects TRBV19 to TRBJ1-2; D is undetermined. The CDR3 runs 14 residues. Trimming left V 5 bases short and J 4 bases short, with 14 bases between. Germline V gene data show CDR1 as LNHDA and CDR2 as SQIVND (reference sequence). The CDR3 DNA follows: TGTGCCAGTAGTTGGCAGGATACGGGCTATGGCTACACCTTC. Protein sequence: CASSWQDTGYGYTF. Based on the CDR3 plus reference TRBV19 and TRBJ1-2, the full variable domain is DGGITQSPKYLFRKEGQNVTLSCEQNLNHDAMYWYRQDPGQGLRLIYYSQIVNDFQKGDIAEGYSVSREKKESFPLTVTSAQKNPTAFYLCASSWQDTGYGYTFGSGTRLTVV.

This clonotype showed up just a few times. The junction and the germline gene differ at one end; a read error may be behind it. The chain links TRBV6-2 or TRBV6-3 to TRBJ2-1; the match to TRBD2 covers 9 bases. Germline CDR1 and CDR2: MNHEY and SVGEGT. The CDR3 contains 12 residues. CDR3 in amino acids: CASSQLAGPLTF. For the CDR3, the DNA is TGTGCCAGCAGTCAACTAGCGGGTCCCCTTACTTTC.

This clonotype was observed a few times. The CDR3 DNA is TGTGCCAGCAGTGACTCCCAGAACACTGAAGCTTTCTTT. Translated: CASSDSQNTEAFF. The rearrangement links TRBV6-4 to TRBJ1-1; D is uncertain. This CDR3 is 13 amino acids long. Germline V gene sequence: CDR1 MRHNA, CDR2 SNTAGT. Trimming removed 0 bases from V and 1 base from J, with 3 bases in between.

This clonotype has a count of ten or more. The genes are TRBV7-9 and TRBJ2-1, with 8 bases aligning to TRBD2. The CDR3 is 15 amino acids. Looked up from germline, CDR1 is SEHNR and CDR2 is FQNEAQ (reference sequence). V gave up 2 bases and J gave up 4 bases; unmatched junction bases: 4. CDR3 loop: CASSLRGGLYNEQFF. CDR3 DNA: TGTGCCAGCAGCTTACGGGGGGGCCTTTACAATGAGCAGTTCTTC.

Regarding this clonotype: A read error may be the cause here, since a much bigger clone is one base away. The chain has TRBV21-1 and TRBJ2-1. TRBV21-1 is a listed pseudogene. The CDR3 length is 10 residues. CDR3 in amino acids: CARSGSEQFF. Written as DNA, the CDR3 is TGTGCCAGAAGTGGAAGTGAGCAGTTCTTC.

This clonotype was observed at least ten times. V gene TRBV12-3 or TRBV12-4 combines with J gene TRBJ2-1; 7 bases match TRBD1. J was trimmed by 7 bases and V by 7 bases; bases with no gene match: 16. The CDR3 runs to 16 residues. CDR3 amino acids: CASTEAGQDRANEQFF. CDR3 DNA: TGTGCCAGCACCGAAGCTGGACAGGACCGGGCGAATGAGCAGTTCTTC.

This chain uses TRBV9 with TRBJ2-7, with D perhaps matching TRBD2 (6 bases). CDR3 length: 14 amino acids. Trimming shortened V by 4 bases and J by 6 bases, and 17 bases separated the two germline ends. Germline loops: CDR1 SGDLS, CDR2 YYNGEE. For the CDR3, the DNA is TGTGCCAGCAGCCCTCCGGAGGGGCCCATCGAGCAGTACTTC. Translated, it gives CASSPPEGPIEQYF.

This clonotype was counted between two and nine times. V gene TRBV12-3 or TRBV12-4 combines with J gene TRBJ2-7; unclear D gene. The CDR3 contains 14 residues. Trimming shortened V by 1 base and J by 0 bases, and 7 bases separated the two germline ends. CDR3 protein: CASSLDPRSYEQYF. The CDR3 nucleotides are TGTGCCAGCAGTTTAGACCCACGCTCCTACGAGCAGTACTTC.